These 4 T cell receptor beta chains originate from one sample sequenced in a study of CD8+CD57+ T cells in acquired aplastic anemia. Template material for TCR beta VDJ and CDR3 profiling consisted of genomic DNA. TCRdb reanalysed the reads using MiXCR and keeps one entry per CDR3 protein. The repertoire consists of about 81,000 distinct CDR3 sequences, with about 45% occurring once and the leading ten covering approximately 70%. Source material: sorted CD4+, CD8+, or CD8+CD57+ T cells (not recorded which) from PBMCs. The receptors originated from a human donor in good health, serving as a control.

This chain connects TRBV29-1 to TRBJ1-2; TRBD1 is a possible D gene (6 bases). CDR1 and CDR2 (germline): SQVTM, ANQGSEA. Trimming pared 1 base from V and 2 bases from J, leaving 11 bases between. This CDR3 region has 14 residues. Here the CDR3 reads CSVEGRGRNYGYTF. CDR3 coding DNA: TGCAGCGTTGAAGGCAGGGGACGGAACTATGGCTACACCTTC.

This clonotype was picked up many times. The chain uses TRBV5-8 and TRBJ1-1, with D tentatively TRBD1 (6 bases). This CDR3 comprises 14 residues. Per the germline V gene, CDR1 is SGHTS and CDR2 is YDEGEE. The ends were cut back, 2 bases at V and 2 bases at J, with 10 bases in the middle. CDR3 protein: CASSLSGHNTEAFF. CDR3 coding DNA: TGTGCCAGCAGCTTATCGGGACATAACACTGAAGCTTTCTTT.

This clonotype was observed at least ten times. The V gene is TRBV24-1, the J gene TRBJ2-1; 8 bases fit TRBD2. Germline V gene data show CDR1 as KGHDR and CDR2 as SFDVKD. After removal of 5 bases from V and 9 bases from J, the junction contained 11 bases not matched to a gene. The CDR3 consists of 15 residues. The chain's CDR3 is CATSGSGTRRREQFF. The CDR3 region has the DNA TGTGCCACCAGTGGTTCCGGGACTAGACGCCGTGAGCAGTTCTTC.

In its sample, this clonotype was seen a few times. V usage is TRBV6-1 and J usage is TRBJ1-3, with D possibly matching TRBD1 (5 bases). The V gene lost 5 bases and the J gene lost 0 bases, with 11 bases spanning the gap. The CDR3 covers 15 residues. Germline V CDR1 and CDR2: MNHNS, SASEGT. The CDR3, as DNA: TGTGCCAGCAGTCGCATGGGGGGCTCTGGAAACACCATATATTTT. Encoded protein: CASSRMGGSGNTIYF.